The TCR beta chain under discussion was sequenced for a study of CD8 T cells in Susac syndrome. In the study overall: Susac syndrome patients were untreated, on corticosteroids with some adding intravenous immunoglobulin, or on intravenous immunoglobulin only.

Study-level results: The study acknowledged a relatively small number of individuals in its TCR sequencing and HLA analysis.

When the RNA was reverse transcribed, random hexamers were used with an input of roughly 0.45 to 1 ug. TCRdb itself ran the immunoSEQ multiplex PCR reads through MiXCR, one entry per CDR3 protein. This sample has 95,000 to 150,000 distinct CDR3 sequences, with just under 95% found just once. CDR1 and CDR2 from the germline V gene are SGHRS and YFSETQ. The CDR3 covers 14 residues. V dropped 0 bases and J dropped 6 bases, with 12 bases sitting between them. The CD8+ and CD4+ T cells were negatively isolated, with the TEMRA cells enriched by FACS. With respect to this clonotype: Antigen specificity is unknown.

The clonotype comes from a human donor with Susac syndrome. This chain connects TRBV5-1 to TRBJ1-1; D not resolved. Sequencing was performed on CD8+ T cells from PBMCs. CDR3 amino acids: CASSLGGEGSEAFF. In DNA, the CDR3 is TGCGCCAGCAGCTTGGGCGGGGAGGGATCTGAAGCTTTCTTT.